This T cell receptor (beta chain) is drawn from a study of PD-L1 blockade in urothelial cancer. The overall study: Samples came from 3 weeks, at the second dose, and 6 weeks into treatment. General study results and limits: Prediction of better survival came from below-median pretreatment blood TCR clonality.

TCRdb's table, derived via immunoSEQ multiplex PCR, lists solely in-frame clones and lacks some. The data contain 56,000 or so clones, approximately 85% of them singletons. Time point noted: pretreatment peripheral blood. Germline V lookup: CDR1 SQVTM, CDR2 ANQGSEA. Unmatched junction bases numbered 5, after V lost 1 base and J lost 5 bases. The CDR3 contains 14 residues. As concerns this clone: The antigen is not known.

This rearrangement joins TRBV29-1 to TRBJ1-1; TRBD1 aligns across 9 bases. Sequencing used PBMCs, obtained around atezolizumab (anti-PD-L1) treatment. This TCR was sampled from a man between 65 and 85 years old with urothelial cancer. This chain's CDR3 is CSVEATGGRTEAFF. The CDR3 coding sequence is TGCAGCGTTGAAGCGACAGGGGGAAGAACTGAAGCTTTCTTT.